This T cell receptor beta chain was found in a study of beta chain features in type 1 diabetes. Expressed TCRB transcripts were sequenced because the entire RNA isolate underwent reverse transcription. Assay: immunoSEQ multiplex PCR; the TCRdb copy retains only in-frame clones and omits some. The table includes 500,000 to 700,000 clones, roughly a sixth detected once. The germline CDR1 and CDR2 sequences are MDHEN and SYDVKM. Trimming took off 3 bases at V and 2 bases at J, with 12 bases between the two ends. CDR3 length equals 15 residues. Study-level points and caveats: The naive, central memory and Treg TCRB repertoires of patients appeared to be more similar to one another than those of healthy donors. Patients with Type 1 diabetes showed moderately but significantly shorter TCRB CDR3s in all four CD4+ subsets. For patients and controls alike, PCR might favor shorter templates to the same degree.

Only a few counts were recorded for this clone. What it binds is not known. This chain uses TRBV28 with TRBJ2-3; perhaps TRBD2 as D (6 bases). The material sequenced was naive CD4+ T cells from blood. This TCR came from a man aged 18-30 years in good health. CDR3 amino acids: CASSFEGGATDTQYF. The CDR3 DNA sequence: TGTGCCAGCAGTTTCGAAGGCGGGGCCACAGATACGCAGTATTTT.